This T cell receptor beta chain was found in a study of T-cell memory formation after mild COVID-19. Study-wide findings and caveats: Within pre-infection memory, some responding clones were found, suggesting cross-reactive memory joined.

Looked up from germline, CDR1 is LNHDA and CDR2 is SQIVND (reference sequence). The length of the CDR3 is 16 residues. The junction had 14 bases not matched to a gene; V was cut back by 7 bases and J by 8 bases. This clonotype has more than one count but fewer than ten. Antigen specificity is unknown. Using constant-segment primers, 5'RACE produced TCR alpha and TCR beta cDNA libraries carrying sample barcodes and UMIs. Via MiXCR, TCRdb re-called the 5' RACE reads, giving one row per CDR3 protein. This sample has 360,000 or so distinct CDR3 sequences, with 25% to 30% found just once. Sequencing used PBMCs or a T cell subset sorted from them (not recorded which). The chain combines TRBV19 with TRBJ1-2; the match to TRBD1 covers 12 bases. The origin of this receptor is an adult woman who had mild COVID-19 (a few samples of this study predate the infection). Cell type and time point are not known. The CDR3 DNA reads TGTGCCAGTATCCATGAGGGGACAGGGGGCGGAGGAGGCTACACCTTC. Its translation: CASIHEGTGGGGGYTF.